This paragraph covers one T cell receptor beta chain sequence. The germline V gene has CDR1 GTSNPN and CDR2 SVGIG (reference sequence). This CDR3 contains 15 residues. The trim removed 5 bases at V and 8 bases at J, leaving 15 bases unmatched. This entry belongs to a study of T cells in tuberculosis. Whole-study context: The T cells targeted glucose monomycolate, a mycobacterial lipid, via CD1B.

Tuberculin skin test and IGRA determined adolescents' latent tuberculosis status at entry. The method was immunoSEQ multiplex PCR; TCRdb's version includes in-frame clones alone and lacks a portion of them. Of tens of thousands of clones listed, 95% are singletons. The origin of this receptor is a donor aged 10-30 years with latent tuberculosis or without tuberculosis infection. This sequence joins TRBV30 and TRBJ2-5, with 9 bases lining up with TRBD2. Sequenced sample: PBMCs. CDR3 in DNA: TGTGCCTGGGGCCCCGACTCTGGCGGGGGGGGTACCCAGTACTTC. Its translation is CAWGPDSGGGGTQYF.